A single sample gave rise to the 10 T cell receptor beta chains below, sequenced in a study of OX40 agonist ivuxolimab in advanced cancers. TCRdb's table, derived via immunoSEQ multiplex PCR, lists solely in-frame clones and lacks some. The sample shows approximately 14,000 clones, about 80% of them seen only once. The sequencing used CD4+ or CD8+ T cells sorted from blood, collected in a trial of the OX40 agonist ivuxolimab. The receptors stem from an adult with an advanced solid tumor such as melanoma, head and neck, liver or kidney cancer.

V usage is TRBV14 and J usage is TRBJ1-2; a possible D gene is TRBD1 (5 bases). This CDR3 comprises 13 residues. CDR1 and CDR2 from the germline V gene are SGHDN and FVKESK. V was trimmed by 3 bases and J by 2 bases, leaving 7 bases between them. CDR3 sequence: CASSQGTNYGYTF. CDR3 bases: TGTGCCAGCAGCCAGGGGACCAACTATGGCTACACCTTC. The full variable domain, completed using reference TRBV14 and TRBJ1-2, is EAGVTQFPSHSVIEKGQTVTLRCDPISGHDNLYWYRRVMGKEIKFLLHFVKESKQDESGMPNNRFLAERTGGTYSTLKVQPAELEDSGVYFCASSQGTNYGYTFGSGTRLTVV.

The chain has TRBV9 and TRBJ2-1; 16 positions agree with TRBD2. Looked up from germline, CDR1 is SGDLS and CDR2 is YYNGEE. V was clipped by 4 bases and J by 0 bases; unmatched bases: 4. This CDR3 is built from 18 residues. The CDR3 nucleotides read TGTGCCAGCAGCCACGGGACTAGCGGGGGGGCCTCCTACAATGAGCAGTTCTTC. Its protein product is CASSHGTSGGASYNEQFF.

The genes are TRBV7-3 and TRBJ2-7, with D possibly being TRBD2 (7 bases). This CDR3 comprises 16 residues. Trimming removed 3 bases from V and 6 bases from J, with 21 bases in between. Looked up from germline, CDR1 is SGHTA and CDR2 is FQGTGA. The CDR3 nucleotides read TGTGCCAGCAGCTTGAGCCCCGGGGGGCCCCTTTCCGAGCAGTACTTC. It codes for CASSLSPGGPLSEQYF.

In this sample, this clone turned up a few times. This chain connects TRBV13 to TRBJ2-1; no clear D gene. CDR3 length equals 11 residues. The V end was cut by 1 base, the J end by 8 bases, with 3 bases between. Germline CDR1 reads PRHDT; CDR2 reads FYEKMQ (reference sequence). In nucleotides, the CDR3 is TGTGCCAGCAGCTTAGAATATGAGCAGTTCTTC. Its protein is CASSLEYEQFF.

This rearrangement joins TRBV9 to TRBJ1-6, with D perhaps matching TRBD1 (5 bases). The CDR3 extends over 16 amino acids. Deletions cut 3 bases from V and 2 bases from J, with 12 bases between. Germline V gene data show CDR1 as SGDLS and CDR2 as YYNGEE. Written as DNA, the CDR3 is TGTGCCAGCAGCGCCACGGGGGGGGCCTATAATTCACCCCTCCACTTT. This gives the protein CASSATGGAYNSPLHF. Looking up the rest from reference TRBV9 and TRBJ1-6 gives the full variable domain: DSGVTQTPKHLITATGQRVTLRCSPRSGDLSVYWYQQSLDQGLQFLIQYYNGEERAKGNILERFSAQQFPDLHSELNLSSLELGDSALYFCASSATGGAYNSPLHFGNGTRLTVT.

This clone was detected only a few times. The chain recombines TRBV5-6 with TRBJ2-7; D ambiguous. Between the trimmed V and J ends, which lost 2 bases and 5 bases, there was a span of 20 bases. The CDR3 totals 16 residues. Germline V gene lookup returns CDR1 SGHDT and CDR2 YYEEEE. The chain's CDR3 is CASSFYQNLVRNEQYF. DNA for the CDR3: TGTGCCAGCAGCTTCTATCAGAATTTGGTAAGGAACGAGCAGTACTTC.

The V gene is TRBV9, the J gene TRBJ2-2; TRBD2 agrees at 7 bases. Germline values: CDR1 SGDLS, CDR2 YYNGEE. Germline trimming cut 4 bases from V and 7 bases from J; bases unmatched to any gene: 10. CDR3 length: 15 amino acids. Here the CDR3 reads CASSPPGGGDGELFF. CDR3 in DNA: TGTGCCAGCAGCCCACCGGGGGGAGGGGACGGGGAGCTGTTTTTT.

In DNA, the CDR3 is TGCAGCGTTGAAACTGCTTCGAGCTCCTACGAGCAGTACTTC. It yields the protein CSVETASSSYEQYF. The gene calls are TRBV29-1 and TRBJ2-7, with unresolved D. The CDR3 is 14 residues long. Deletions cut 2 bases from V and 0 bases from J, with 11 bases between. Germline V lookup: CDR1 SQVTM, CDR2 ANQGSEA.

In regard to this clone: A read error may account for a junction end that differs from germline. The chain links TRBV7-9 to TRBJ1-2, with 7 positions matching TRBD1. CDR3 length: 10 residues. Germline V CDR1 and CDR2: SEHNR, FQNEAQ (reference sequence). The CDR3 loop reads CATEGAGSSF. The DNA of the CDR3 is TGTGCCACCGAGGGGGCAGGGAGCTCCTTC.

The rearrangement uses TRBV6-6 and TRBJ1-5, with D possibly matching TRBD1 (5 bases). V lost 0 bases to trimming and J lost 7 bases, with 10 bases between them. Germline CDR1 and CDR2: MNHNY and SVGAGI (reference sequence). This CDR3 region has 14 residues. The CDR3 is CASSYSEGMQPQHF. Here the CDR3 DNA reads TGTGCCAGCAGTTACTCGGAGGGGATGCAGCCCCAGCATTTT.